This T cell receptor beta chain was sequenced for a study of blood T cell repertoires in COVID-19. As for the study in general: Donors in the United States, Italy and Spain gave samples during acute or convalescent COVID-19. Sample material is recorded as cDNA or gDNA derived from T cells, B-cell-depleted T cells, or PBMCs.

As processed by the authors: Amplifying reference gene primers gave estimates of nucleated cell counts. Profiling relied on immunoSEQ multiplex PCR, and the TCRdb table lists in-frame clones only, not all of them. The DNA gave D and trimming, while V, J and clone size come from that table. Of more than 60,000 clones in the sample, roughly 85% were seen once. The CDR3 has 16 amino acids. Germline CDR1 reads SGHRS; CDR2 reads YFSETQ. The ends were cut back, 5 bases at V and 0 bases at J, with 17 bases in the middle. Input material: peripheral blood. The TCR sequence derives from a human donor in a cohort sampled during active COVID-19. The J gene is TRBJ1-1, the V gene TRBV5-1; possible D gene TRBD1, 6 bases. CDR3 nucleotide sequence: TGCGCCAGCAGTGAGGGACAATCTGCCATGAACACTGAAGCTTTCTTT. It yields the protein CASSEGQSAMNTEAFF.